These 5 T cell receptor beta chains were sequenced from one sample in a study of T cells in Graves' hyperthyroidism and ophthalmopathy. TCR beta CDR3 sequences were amplified from RNA transcripts. A first-round RT-PCR of the TCR CDR3 used the HTBI primer set. TCRdb reprocessed the multiplex PCR reads with MiXCR, giving one entry per CDR3 protein. Seen here are about 840,000 distinct CDR3 sequences, 38% observed once, and the top ten hold roughly 8.3%. Sequenced material: blood. The receptors here all came from a man in his late teens or twenties with Graves' hyperthyroidism.

The chain employs TRBV7-9 and TRBJ2-2, with D possibly TRBD1 on 6 matching bases. CDR1 SEHNR and CDR2 FQNEAQ come from the germline V gene (reference sequence). This CDR3 contains 15 residues. Trimming removed 3 bases from V and 7 bases from J, with 15 bases in between. The CDR3 reads CASSFGRGFNGELFF. As DNA, the CDR3 is TGTGCCAGCAGCTTTGGCAGGGGCTTTAACGGGGAGCTGTTTTTT. Full variable domain (remainder filled in from reference TRBV7-9 and TRBJ2-2): DTGVSQNPRHKITKRGQNVTFRCDPISEHNRLYWYRQTLGQGPEFLTYFQNEAQLEKSRLLSDRFSAERPKGSFSTLEIQRTEQGDSAMYLCASSFGRGFNGELFFGEGSRLTVL.

CDR3 nucleotides: TGCAGCGTTGAAGATCGAGGGGTCGGCACTGAAGCTTTCTTT. It specifies CSVEDRGVGTEAFF. The V and J genes are TRBV29-1 and TRBJ1-1; D is perhaps TRBD1 (5 bases). Germline V gene sequence: CDR1 SQVTM, CDR2 ANQGSEA. The V gene lost 0 bases and the J gene lost 4 bases, with 12 bases spanning the gap. The CDR3 covers 14 residues.

For this clonotype: The CDR3 does not end in the conserved phenylalanine or tryptophan, so this is likely a read error. It is unclear where the CDR3 begins or ends on the DNA, so no DNA is shown, and the CDR3 is as TCRdb lists it. This sequence joins TRBV15 and TRBJ2-5; the DNA was not used to check the table's D call, TRBD1. The germline V gene encodes CDR1 LNHNV and CDR2 YYDKDF (reference sequence). With termini counted, the CDR3 has 10 amino acids. CDR3 loop: CATSRSHPGQ.

Written as DNA, the CDR3 is TGCAGCTCCTGGCGTTCCTACGAGCAGTACTTC. Translating it yields CSSWRSYEQYF. The V and J genes are TRBV29-1 and TRBJ2-7; D gene uncertain. The CDR3 totals 11 residues. Trimming cost V 8 bases and J 1 base, with 9 bases left between them. Germline loops: CDR1 SQVTM, CDR2 ANQGSEA.

This clonotype was seen repeatedly, ten times or more. The chain uses TRBV2 and TRBJ2-5; no firm D call. V was trimmed by 6 bases and J by 3 bases, leaving 8 bases between them. Germline V gives CDR1 SNHLY, CDR2 FYNNEI. The CDR3 sequence is 12 residues long. CDR3 coding DNA: TGTGCCAGCAGGATCAGGAAAGAGACCCAGTACTTC. This gives the protein CASRIRKETQYF. Full variable domain (remainder filled in from reference TRBV2 and TRBJ2-5): EPEVTQTPSHQVTQMGQEVILRCVPISNHLYFYWYRQILGQKVEFLVSFYNNEISEKSEIFDDQFSVERPDGSNFTLKIRSTKLEDSAMYFCASRIRKETQYFGPGTRLLVL.